The 25 T cell receptor beta chains below all came from one sample that was sequenced in a study of T cells in tuberculosis. Here immunoSEQ multiplex PCR was the method, and the copy in TCRdb shows in-frame clones only, minus some. The sample contains tens of thousands of clones, roughly 96% of which appear only once. Material: PBMCs. The receptors were gathered from a donor between 10 and 35 years old with latent tuberculosis or without tuberculosis infection.

This chain links TRBV9 with TRBJ2-7; TRBD2 agrees at 7 bases. The CDR3 runs 14 residues. Trimming at V came to 4 bases and at J to 5 bases, leaving 9 bases not matched to a gene. Germline CDR1 is SGDLS and CDR2 is YYNGEE. The CDR3 nucleotides read TGTGCCAGCAGCCCGGGGGGATCGAGAAACGAGCAGTACTTC. Translated, it gives CASSPGGSRNEQYF.

The DNA for the CDR3 is TGTGCCATCAGTGATTCCACTAGCGGTAAAGAGACCCAGTACTTC. Translating gives CAISDSTSGKETQYF. The chain uses TRBV10-3 and TRBJ2-5, with 8 bases lining up with TRBD2. The V gene end was trimmed by 3 bases and the J gene end by 3 bases; junction bases not matched to a gene: 6. Germline CDR1 reads ENHRY; CDR2 reads SYGVKD. This CDR3 spans 15 amino acids.

The gene calls are TRBV6-1 and TRBJ2-4; perhaps TRBD1 as D (5 bases). From germline, CDR1 is MNHNS and CDR2 SASEGT. CDR3 length: 13 amino acids. Trimming removed 7 bases from V and 5 bases from J, with 12 bases in between. For the CDR3, the DNA is TGTGCCAGCACGCGACAGCTGGAAAACATTCAGTACTTC. Its translation is CASTRQLENIQYF.

V usage is TRBV2 and J usage is TRBJ2-7; 10 nucleotides line up with TRBD1. Losses at the gene ends were 6 bases for V and 2 bases for J; bases not matched to a gene: 4. The CDR3 totals 14 residues. Germline V lookup: CDR1 SNHLY, CDR2 FYNNEI. Written as DNA, the CDR3 is TGTGCCAGCAGGCGACAGGGGGCTACCTACGAGCAGTACTTC. This sequence encodes CASRRQGATYEQYF.

The chain joins TRBV10-1 to TRBJ2-1; 11 positions match TRBD1. The CDR3 sequence is 15 residues long. Losses at the gene ends were 6 bases for V and 4 bases for J; bases not matched to a gene: 5. CDR1 is WNHNN and CDR2 is SYGVQD in the germline V gene (reference sequence). In DNA, the CDR3 is TGCGCCAGCAGCACGGACAGGGGGCTTTACAATGAGCAGTTCTTC. Translated: CASSTDRGLYNEQFF.

V gene TRBV6-5 combines with J gene TRBJ1-1, with a possible D match to TRBD1 (5 bases). This CDR3 spans 16 amino acids. Germline V gene data show CDR1 as MNHEY and CDR2 as SVGAGI. Trimming took off 0 bases at V and 3 bases at J, with 14 bases between the two ends. CDR3 loop: CASSYSGGFTDTEAFF. The CDR3 DNA sequence: TGTGCCAGCAGTTACTCGGGGGGGTTTACTGACACTGAAGCTTTCTTT.

The chain couples TRBV2 to TRBJ1-5; D is ambiguous. V was pared by 3 bases and J by 2 bases, with 11 bases between. CDR3 length: 15 amino acids. Germline V gene sequence: CDR1 SNHLY, CDR2 FYNNEI. Written as DNA, the CDR3 is TGTGCCAGCAGTGAGGAGGGAATCGGCAATCAGCCCCAGCATTTT. Its protein is CASSEEGIGNQPQHF.

This rearrangement joins TRBV19 to TRBJ1-1; D unclear. V lost 4 bases, J lost 0 bases, and 21 bases lay in between. The CDR3 is 18 amino acids. Germline assignment: CDR1 LNHDA and CDR2 SQIVND (reference sequence). Here the CDR3 DNA reads TGTGCCAGTAGTAGGGAGGTCCTCCACACTAACATGAACACTGAAGCTTTCTTT. Residues: CASSREVLHTNMNTEAFF. Looking up the rest from reference TRBV19 and TRBJ1-1 gives the full variable domain: DGGITQSPKYLFRKEGQNVTLSCEQNLNHDAMYWYRQDPGQGLRLIYYSQIVNDFQKGDIAEGYSVSREKKESFPLTVTSAQKNPTAFYLCASSREVLHTNMNTEAFFGQGTRLTVV.

In DNA form, the CDR3 reads TGTGCCAGCAGTCCAACAGGGGAAGGCACTGAAGCTTTCTTT. Translation: CASSPTGEGTEAFF. The chain recombines TRBV25-1 with TRBJ1-1; 7 bases are a match to TRBD1. J was trimmed by 4 bases and V by 5 bases; bases with no gene match: 7. Germline CDR1 is MGHDK and CDR2 is SYGVNS. This CDR3 is 14 amino acids long.

The J gene is TRBJ2-7, the V gene TRBV4-1; D not certain. Deletions cut 2 bases from V and 4 bases from J, with 18 bases between. Germline V CDR1 and CDR2: MGHRA, YSYEKL. The CDR3 loop spans 16 amino acids. Here the CDR3 DNA reads TGCGCCAGCAGCCAACATGATTCGTCCGGGTCTTACGAGCAGTACTTC. Translating gives CASSQHDSSGSYEQYF.

V usage is TRBV18 and J usage is TRBJ1-6; 9 bases are a match to TRBD1. CDR1 is KGHSH, CDR2 LQKENI, per germline. The V gene end was trimmed by 3 bases and the J gene end by 12 bases; junction bases not matched to a gene: 6. The CDR3 is made up of 14 amino acids. The chain's CDR3 is CASSPGQGLGPLHF. The CDR3 DNA is TGTGCCAGCTCACCTGGACAGGGGTTGGGACCCCTCCACTTT.

This sequence joins TRBV10-1 and TRBJ1-1, with D perhaps matching TRBD1 (5 bases). Germline values: CDR1 WNHNN, CDR2 SYGVQD (reference sequence). The V gene lost 0 bases and the J gene lost 1 base, with 9 bases spanning the gap. The length of the CDR3 is 15 residues. The CDR3 sequence is CASSESWQGNTEAFF. For the CDR3, the DNA is TGCGCCAGCAGTGAGTCTTGGCAGGGGAACACTGAAGCTTTCTTT.

The rearrangement links TRBV6-1 to TRBJ1-1; 9 nucleotides align to TRBD1. The CDR3 totals 14 residues. V shed 5 bases, J shed 4 bases, and the junction held 5 bases outside the gene matches. The germline gives CDR1 MNHNS, CDR2 SASEGT. CDR3 in DNA: TGTGCCAGCAGTAAACAGGGGGCAAGCACTGAAGCTTTCTTT. It encodes CASSKQGASTEAFF.

The rearrangement links TRBV7-9 to TRBJ1-1; no clear D gene. The V end was cut by 2 bases, the J end by 4 bases, with 8 bases between. This CDR3 region has 13 residues. Germline V gene sequence: CDR1 SEHNR, CDR2 FQNEAQ (reference sequence). The CDR3 region is CASSLSDGTEAFF. The CDR3 nucleotides read TGTGCCAGCAGCTTATCAGATGGCACTGAAGCTTTCTTT.

The sample holds one count of this clone. The chain is built from TRBV11-2 and TRBJ1-2; D is unresolved. In germline, CDR1 is SGHAT, CDR2 FQNNGV. Trimming took off 5 bases at V and 5 bases at J, with 18 bases between the two ends. The CDR3 length is 15 residues. The CDR3 loop reads CASSPPWRQEYGYTF. The DNA of the CDR3 is TGTGCCAGCAGCCCCCCTTGGAGGCAGGAGTATGGCTACACCTTC.

The V call is TRBV4-1, the J call TRBJ2-1, with 11 nucleotides matching TRBD2. The trim removed 5 bases at V and 2 bases at J, leaving 5 bases unmatched. The CDR3 sequence is 16 residues long. Germline lookup yields CDR1 MGHRA and CDR2 YSYEKL. The CDR3 DNA reads as TGCGCCAGCAGCGGACGACTAGCGGGGACCTACAATGAGCAGTTCTTC. Its protein is CASSGRLAGTYNEQFF.

The rearrangement joins TRBV30 to TRBJ2-7, with D hard to call. The CDR3 loop spans 12 amino acids. The germline gives CDR1 GTSNPN, CDR2 SVGIG (reference sequence). V shed 4 bases and J shed 5 bases, with 12 bases lying between them. The CDR3 DNA is TGTGCCTGGACCCCGCGCTTGCACGAGCAGTACTTC. Translated: CAWTPRLHEQYF.

This rearrangement joins TRBV19 to TRBJ1-1, with 7 nucleotides matching TRBD1. This CDR3 spans 16 amino acids. Looked up from germline, CDR1 is LNHDA and CDR2 is SQIVND (reference sequence). J gave up 4 bases and V 3 bases, and 11 bases lay outside the gene matches. The CDR3 sequence is CASSMAQGVLGTEAFF. CDR3 nucleotide sequence: TGTGCCAGTAGTATGGCTCAGGGGGTTCTCGGCACTGAAGCTTTCTTT.

The V call is TRBV10-2, the J call TRBJ1-1; D might be TRBD1 (5 bases). Germline V gene data show CDR1 as WSHSY and CDR2 as SAAADI. CDR3 length equals 15 residues. Trimming removed 1 base from V and 3 bases from J, with 12 bases in between. DNA for the CDR3: TGCGCCAGCAGTGAGTATCAGGGCGGTTACACTGAAGCTTTCTTT. It encodes CASSEYQGGYTEAFF.

The CDR3 nucleotides are TGTGCCAGCAGCCAAGGAGGGACTCTGAACTATTCACCCCTCCACTTT. It encodes CASSQGGTLNYSPLHF. The gene calls are TRBV14 and TRBJ1-6; TRBD1 might be the D (5 bases). Germline CDR1 SGHDN, CDR2 FVKESK. V gave up 1 base and J gave up 8 bases, with 15 bases separating them. This CDR3 contains 16 residues.

This clone was seen a single time. V and J are TRBV30 and TRBJ1-2; no firm D call. The CDR3 has 15 residues. Per the germline V gene, CDR1 is GTSNPN and CDR2 is SVGIG (reference sequence). V was shortened by 0 bases and J by 4 bases, with 15 bases between the two germline ends. The CDR3 DNA sequence: TGTGCCTGGAGTGTAAGGCGAATAGGCGGCTATGGCTACACCTTC. This sequence encodes CAWSVRRIGGYGYTF. Filled out from reference TRBV30 and TRBJ1-2, the complete variable domain reads SQTIHQWPATLVQPVGSPLSLECTVEGTSNPNLYWYRQAAGRGLQLLFYSVGIGQISSEVPQNLSASRPQDRQFILSSKKLLLSDSGFYLCAWSVRRIGGYGYTFGSGTRLTVV.

This clone was recorded only once. The genes are TRBV5-1 and TRBJ2-5; 12 bases line up with TRBD1. The CDR3 is made up of 16 amino acids. V was clipped by 4 bases and J by 5 bases; unmatched bases: 9. Germline V CDR1 and CDR2: SGHRS, YFSETQ. The CDR3 loop is CASSLPGTGGGETQYF. The CDR3 nucleotides are TGCGCCAGCAGCCTCCCCGGGACAGGGGGCGGGGAGACCCAGTACTTC.

V gene TRBV6-5 combines with J gene TRBJ2-7; D unresolved. The CDR3 extends over 11 amino acids. Trimming left V 5 bases short and J 1 base short, with 3 bases between. Per the germline V gene, CDR1 is MNHEY and CDR2 is SVGAGI. In DNA form, the CDR3 reads TGTGCCAGCAGTCATTCCTACGAGCAGTACTTC. Translated, it gives CASSHSYEQYF.

V gene TRBV5-1 combines with J gene TRBJ2-7; the match to TRBD2 covers 10 bases. The CDR3 has 16 amino acids. The V and J ends lost 4 bases and 1 base, in that order; junction bases with no gene match: 8. Germline V lookup: CDR1 SGHRS, CDR2 YFSETQ. The CDR3 bases are TGCGCCAGCAGCGTAATGACTAGCGGGCTTTCCTACGAGCAGTACTTC. Its translation: CASSVMTSGLSYEQYF.

The V gene is TRBV5-1, the J gene TRBJ1-1, with D uncertain. Trimming shortened V by 2 bases and J by 0 bases, and 8 bases separated the two germline ends. Germline CDR1 reads SGHRS; CDR2 reads YFSETQ. The CDR3 contains 14 residues. CDR3 DNA: TGCGCCAGCAGCTTAGATTCAGTGAACACTGAAGCTTTCTTT. The encoded protein is CASSLDSVNTEAFF.